The 6 T cell receptor beta chains listed next were all sequenced from one sample in a study of shared clonotypes between healthy human individuals. Profiled with immunoSEQ multiplex PCR; TCRdb holds only in-frame clones, not every one. The sample lists about 2.4 million clones, approximately 94% occurring once. Sequenced sample: naive CD4+ T cells sorted from blood. Subset indicated: CD45RA+ positively selected. All receptors derive from a man in his late teens or twenties in good health.

The genes are TRBV30 and TRBJ2-7; 11 bases align to TRBD1. The CDR3 extends over 15 amino acids. CDR1 is GTSNPN and CDR2 is SVGIG in the germline V gene (reference sequence). V dropped 3 bases and J dropped 4; count of bases not matched to a gene: 8. The CDR3 DNA reads TGTGCCTGGAGAGACTGGACAGGGGGCAGGTACGAGCAGTACTTC. Translation: CAWRDWTGGRYEQYF.

This clone appeared a single time. The chain joins TRBV9 to TRBJ2-7, with 7 bases identical to TRBD1. This CDR3 comprises 14 residues. V lost 0 bases and J lost 6; bases outside the gene matches: 6. The germline V gene encodes CDR1 SGDLS and CDR2 YYNGEE. CDR3 amino acids: CASSVGQGSVEQYF. CDR3 nucleotide sequence: TGTGCCAGCAGCGTAGGACAGGGTTCCGTCGAGCAGTACTTC.

This chain links TRBV5-1 with TRBJ1-1; D is undetermined. Germline V CDR1 and CDR2: SGHRS, YFSETQ. The CDR3 has 16 amino acids. V lost 2 bases and J lost 1, with 15 bases in between. The CDR3 sequence is CASSFRVGGTNTEAFF. The CDR3 DNA is TGCGCCAGCAGCTTTAGGGTGGGCGGAACGAACACTGAAGCTTTCTTT.

The chain recombines TRBV29-1 with TRBJ1-2; TRBD1 matches 9 bases. J gave up 6 bases and V 8 bases, and 16 bases lay outside the gene matches. CDR3 length: 15 amino acids. Per germline, CDR1 SQVTM and CDR2 ANQGSEA. The CDR3 loop is CSTSRTGAVLDGYTF. The CDR3 coding sequence is TGCAGCACTTCCAGGACAGGGGCCGTTCTGGATGGCTACACCTTC.

V is TRBV30 and J is TRBJ2-7; 7 nucleotides line up with TRBD1. The V and J ends lost 2 bases and 6 bases, in that order; junction bases with no gene match: 7. Looked up from germline, CDR1 is GTSNPN and CDR2 is SVGIG (reference sequence). This CDR3 spans 13 amino acids. CDR3 sequence reads: CAWSRQGVSEQYF. The CDR3 bases are TGTGCCTGGAGTAGGCAGGGGGTAAGCGAGCAGTACTTC.

This rearrangement joins TRBV10-3 to TRBJ2-5; 7 bases align to TRBD1. This CDR3 has 14 amino acids. Germline V gene lookup returns CDR1 ENHRY and CDR2 SYGVKD. The V segment lost 4 bases and the J segment 4 bases; nucleotides outside the gene matches: 6. CDR3 sequence: CAISGGRQGETQYF. For the CDR3, the DNA is TGTGCCATCAGTGGAGGGAGACAGGGAGAGACCCAGTACTTC.